The clone carrying this T cell receptor (beta chain) was counted a few times. Its antigen is unknown. The germline V gene encodes CDR1 MNHEY and CDR2 SMNVEV (reference sequence). V shed 4 bases and J 1 base; nucleotides not matched to a gene: 2. This CDR3 is built from 14 residues. CD45RO negativity and positive selection for CCR7 defined naive CD8 cells, a population that excluded terminally differentiated effector memory CD45RA+ cells. This entry comes from a study of shared clonotypes between healthy human individuals. Study-level findings and limits: Sorted-subset sequencing was shown by rarefaction to be incomplete despite large depth.

This table comes from immunoSEQ multiplex PCR, and its TCRdb copy is limited to in-frame clones, with some not included. The sample lists 2 million to 2.5 million clones, approximately 94% seen once, with about 1.1% in the top ten. The clonotype originates from a man in his late teens or twenties in good health. Source material: naive CD8+ T cells sorted from blood. The chain recombines TRBV27 with TRBJ2-5; 8 bases fit TRBD2. CDR3 region: CASSSLAVQETQYF. DNA for the CDR3: TGTGCCAGCAGTTCACTAGCGGTCCAAGAGACCCAGTACTTC.